The next 21 T cell receptor beta chains were all read from a single sample in a study of cytomegalovirus exposure and HLA in healthy donors. The PCR was carried out with 60 Vbeta primers and 13 Jbeta primers. Using immunoSEQ multiplex PCR, the repertoire was profiled, and TCRdb retains in-frame clones only, with some absent. Of roughly 180,000 clones in the sample, approximately 80% are singletons; the top ten hold 1% to 1.5%. Sequences were obtained from PBMCs. All receptors derive from a boy aged 2 to 10 in good health and CMV-seronegative.

In its sample, this clone was seen once. This rearrangement joins TRBV7-2 to TRBJ2-7; 14 bases fit TRBD2. J was trimmed by 6 bases and V by 1 base; bases with no gene match: 8. This CDR3 contains 17 residues. Per the germline V gene, CDR1 is SGHTA and CDR2 is FQGNSA. The CDR3 bases are TGTGCCAGCAGCTTAGAGGGACTAGCGGGGGAGTTCTCCGAGCAGTACGTC. Translation: CASSLEGLAGEFSEQYV.

The rearrangement uses TRBV19 and TRBJ2-1; possible D gene TRBD2, 5 bases. The germline V and J ends were trimmed by 1 base and 4 bases, with 17 bases remaining between them. CDR3 length: 17 residues. Germline CDR1 and CDR2: LNHDA and SQIVND (reference sequence). CDR3 sequence reads: CASSIVGRAPNYNEQFF. The DNA of the CDR3 is TGTGCCAGTAGTATAGTAGGGCGGGCACCGAATTACAATGAGCAGTTCTTC.

The gene calls are TRBV10-2 and TRBJ1-2; D possibly corresponds to TRBD1 (6 bases). Germline V gene lookup returns CDR1 WSHSY and CDR2 SAAADI. CDR3 length equals 13 residues. The V end was cut by 2 bases, the J end by 3 bases, with 7 bases between. CDR3 sequence: CASSETGHYGYTF. CDR3 in DNA: TGCGCCAGCAGTGAGACAGGGCACTATGGCTACACCTTC.

CDR3 sequence (DNA): TGTGCCAGCTCACCACGAGGCACCAGGGAGCCCCAGCATTTT. This gives the protein CASSPRGTREPQHF. The chain is built from TRBV18 and TRBJ1-5; maybe TRBD1 (5 bases). Trimming shortened V by 1 base and J by 8 bases, and 12 bases separated the two germline ends. Germline-derived CDR1 and CDR2 are KGHSH and LQKENI. There are 14 residues in the CDR3.

This chain uses TRBV11-2 with TRBJ2-7; 8 bases fit TRBD1. The J segment lost 3 bases and the V segment lost 3 bases, leaving 7 bases of the junction unmatched. The CDR3 spans 15 residues. CDR1 SGHAT and CDR2 FQNNGV come from the germline V gene. The CDR3 DNA reads as TGTGCCAGCAGCTTCGGGACAGGAGCTGACTACGAGCAGTACGTC. Protein: CASSFGTGADYEQYV.

The gene calls are TRBV27 and TRBJ2-1, with D unresolved. This CDR3 spans 13 amino acids. CDR1 MNHEY and CDR2 SMNVEV come from the germline V gene (reference sequence). Trimming removed 7 bases at V and 5 bases at J, with 12 bases between. The CDR3 protein is CASNSYRNNEQFF. In nucleotides, the CDR3 is TGTGCCAGCAACTCCTATCGAAACAATGAGCAGTTCTTC.

The chain employs TRBV5-6 and TRBJ2-7; D is perhaps TRBD2 (6 bases). With 0 bases removed from V and 0 bases from J, the gap between germline ends came to 7 bases. CDR3 size: 14 residues. Germline CDR1 SGHDT, CDR2 YYEEEE. CDR3 sequence (DNA): TGTGCCAGCAGCTTGGGGCGGGGCTCCTACGAGCAGTACGTC. Its translation: CASSLGRGSYEQYV.

This chain links TRBV6-5 with TRBJ1-2; D unresolved. From germline, CDR1 is MNHEY and CDR2 SVGAGI. The CDR3 consists of 13 residues. The V end was cut by 5 bases, the J end by 2 bases, with 9 bases between. CDR3 DNA sequence: TGTGCCAGCAGTCGATCAGGCAACTATGGCTACACCTTC. Translated: CASSRSGNYGYTF.

The V gene is TRBV18, the J gene TRBJ1-2; 10 bases are shared with TRBD1. This CDR3 contains 15 residues. The germline gives CDR1 KGHSH, CDR2 LQKENI. The junction had 9 bases not matched to a gene; V was cut back by 5 bases and J by 6 bases. The CDR3 here is CASSARDRGWDGYTF. The CDR3 DNA follows: TGTGCCAGCTCAGCTCGGGACAGGGGTTGGGATGGCTACACCTTC. The full variable domain, with the rest looked up from reference TRBV18 and TRBJ1-2, is NAGVMQNPRHLVRRRGQEARLRCSPMKGHSHVYWYRQLPEEGLKFMVYLQKENIIDESGMPKERFSAEFPKEGPSILRIQQVVRGDSAAYFCASSARDRGWDGYTFGSGTRLTVV.

The gene calls are TRBV19 and TRBJ2-3; the match to TRBD2 covers 8 bases. CDR3 length: 14 amino acids. Germline CDR1 reads LNHDA; CDR2 reads SQIVND (reference sequence). V gave up 1 base and J gave up 6 bases; unmatched junction bases: 3. The CDR3: CASSIGTSRDTQYF. CDR3 sequence (DNA): TGTGCCAGTAGTATAGGGACTAGCAGGGATACGCAGTATTTT.

V and J are TRBV5-4 and TRBJ2-7; D is undetermined. The germline V and J ends were trimmed by 2 bases and 7 bases, with 16 bases remaining between them. CDR3 size: 14 residues. CDR1 and CDR2 from the germline V gene are SGHNT and YYREEE (reference sequence). The CDR3 DNA reads TGTGCCAGCAGCTTCAGTTATAATCGCTGGGAGCAGTACTTC. Translation: CASSFSYNRWEQYF.

The V and J genes are TRBV2 and TRBJ2-1; weak D call: TRBD2 (5 bases). V was trimmed by 8 bases and J by 6 bases, leaving 14 bases between them. CDR1 is SNHLY and CDR2 is FYNNEI in the germline V gene. The CDR3 contains 13 residues. CDR3 sequence reads: CASGTSLTNEQFF. Written as DNA, the CDR3 is TGTGCCAGCGGAACTAGTCTAACCAATGAGCAGTTCTTC.

The chain has TRBV6-4 and TRBJ1-6, with no clear D. CDR3 length: 9 residues. Per germline, CDR1 MRHNA and CDR2 SNTAGT. The CDR3: CPPEPPLHF. The CDR3, as DNA: TGTCCTCCCGAGCCCCCCCTCCACTTT.

The V call is TRBV29-1, the J call TRBJ2-1; D is possibly TRBD1 (6 bases). The germline CDR1 and CDR2 sequences are SQVTM and ANQGSEA. CDR3 length: 16 amino acids. The V gene lost 3 bases and the J gene lost 9 bases, with 24 bases spanning the gap. DNA for the CDR3: TGCAGCGTTGATCTTGATTCCGGGACACCATTTTTTGAGCAGTTCTTC. This encodes CSVDLDSGTPFFEQFF.

In this sample, this clone turned up a few times. The rearrangement links TRBV6-1 to TRBJ2-1, with 7 bases matching TRBD1. CDR3 size: 14 residues. After removal of 6 bases from V and 7 bases from J, the junction contained 9 bases not matched to a gene. Germline V gene lookup returns CDR1 MNHNS and CDR2 SASEGT. The CDR3 region is CASSGDRVLNEQFF. The CDR3 region has the DNA TGTGCCAGCAGCGGGGACAGAGTGTTGAATGAGCAGTTCTTC.

This chain uses TRBV3-2 with TRBJ2-7; the D call TRBD2 from the table was never checked on the DNA. TRBV3-2 is a pseudogene locus. The CDR3 runs 8 residues. The CDR3 reads CASSQDEV. For the CDR3, the DNA is TGTGCCAGCAGCCAAGATGAGGTC.

This chain joins TRBV13 and TRBJ2-2; 8 nucleotides line up with TRBD2. The junction had 8 bases not matched to a gene; V was cut back by 5 bases and J by 3 bases. The germline gives CDR1 PRHDT, CDR2 FYEKMQ (reference sequence). The CDR3 is made up of 16 amino acids. As DNA, the CDR3 is TGTGCCAGCAGCCATTCACTAGCGGAGTACACCGGGGAGCTGTTTTTT. Translation gives CASSHSLAEYTGELFF.

The chain uses TRBV5-1 and TRBJ2-1; a possible D gene is TRBD2 (7 bases). This CDR3 region has 16 residues. Germline assignment: CDR1 SGHRS and CDR2 YFSETQ. Trimming removed 4 bases from V and 9 bases from J, with 23 bases in between. The CDR3 region has the DNA TGCGCCAGCAGCCAACTCGGACTAGGGGGATCGGGTGAGCAGTTCTTC. Residues: CASSQLGLGGSGEQFF. The complete variable domain, with remaining parts taken from reference TRBV5-1 and TRBJ2-1, reads KAGVTQTPRYLIKTRGQQVTLSCSPISGHRSVSWYQQTPGQGLQFLFEYFSETQRNKGNFPGRFSGRQFSNSRSEMNVSTLELGDSALYLCASSQLGLGGSGEQFFGPGTRLTVL.

This chain connects TRBV4-3 to TRBJ1-4, with 8 bases fitting TRBD1. Trimming removed 2 bases from V and 8 bases from J; junction bases left unmatched: 10. Germline V gene sequence: CDR1 LGHNA, CDR2 YSLEER. This CDR3 is built from 16 residues. CDR3 amino acids: CASSQLWGQANEKLFF. The CDR3 DNA reads TGCGCCAGCAGCCAACTTTGGGGACAGGCCAACGAAAAACTGTTTTTT.

This chain uses TRBV5-6 with TRBJ2-5; tentative D call: TRBD2 (6 bases). The CDR3 covers 16 residues. From germline, CDR1 is SGHDT and CDR2 YYEEEE. V was trimmed by 5 bases and J by 5 bases, leaving 22 bases between them. As DNA, the CDR3 is TGTGCCAGCAGTCTAAGGCCATTTCTAGCGAGGGAGACCCAGTACTTC. Protein: CASSLRPFLARETQYF.

V gene TRBV7-8 combines with J gene TRBJ1-2, with 8 bases identical to TRBD1. The CDR3 is 19 amino acids. Germline assignment: CDR1 SGHVS and CDR2 FQNEAQ. J gave up 2 bases and V 3 bases, and 17 bases lay outside the gene matches. The CDR3 nucleotides read TGTGCCAGCAGCTTCGACAGGGGCGTCGGAACCAATTACAACTATGGCTACACCTTC. Translation gives CASSFDRGVGTNYNYGYTF.